These 24 T cell receptor beta chains were all obtained from the same sample, sequenced in a study of blood T cell repertoires in COVID-19 (TCRdb year 2020). The library was built by means of the immunoSEQ multiplex PCR assay. This is the immuneACCESS table as TCRdb keeps it, with only in-frame sequences that have V and J called. A part of the clones is gone; compared with another copy, unresolved V genes explain less than half, and the rest is unexplained. This sample gives more than 100,000 clones in total; around four fifths of them show up just once. 12% of the sample rests with the top ten. Source material: peripheral blood. The receptors here all came from a human donor in a cohort sampled during active COVID-19.

The genes are TRBV5-1 and TRBJ2-7; D may be TRBD1 (7 bases). CDR3 length: 14 amino acids. Germline CDR1 SGHRS, CDR2 YFSETQ. Trimming stripped 7 bases from V and 2 bases from J, with 16 bases between. CDR3 DNA sequence: TGCGCCAGCCGTCCAGGGGGGAGCACCTACGAGCAGTACTTC. Translated: CASRPGGSTYEQYF.

The V gene is TRBV7-2, the J gene TRBJ2-1; tentatively, D is TRBD2 (5 bases). V lost 5 bases and J 12 bases, leaving 17 bases between the germline ends. Germline V gene lookup returns CDR1 SGHTA and CDR2 FQGNSA. This CDR3 spans 13 amino acids. CDR3 in DNA: TGTGCCAGCAGCCCCGGAGGTAGCGCGGGGCAGTTCTTC. This translates into CASSPGGSAGQFF.

Here the CDR3 reads CASSQVIGSSYNSPLHF. The CDR3 DNA is TGCGCCAGCAGCCAAGTTATAGGGAGCTCCTATAATTCACCCCTCCACTTT. The chain recombines TRBV4-1 with TRBJ1-6; D remains unclear. The CDR3 covers 17 residues. V lost 1 base to trimming and J lost 0 bases, with 10 bases between them. Germline CDR1 and CDR2: MGHRA and YSYEKL.

The chain has TRBV28 and TRBJ1-1, with D maybe TRBD1 (5 bases). CDR3 length: 13 residues. Trimming removed 3 bases at V and 5 bases at J, with 10 bases between. CDR1 and CDR2 (germline): MDHEN, SYDVKM. The CDR3 DNA is TGTGCCAGCAGTTTGAACGGGGGTACTGAAGCTTTCTTT. Its protein is CASSLNGGTEAFF.

This chain joins TRBV27 and TRBJ1-2; D is undetermined. This CDR3 is 14 amino acids long. Per the germline V gene, CDR1 is MNHEY and CDR2 is SMNVEV (reference sequence). Trimming took off 5 bases at V and 0 bases at J, with 10 bases between the two ends. CDR3 residues: CASSTSGANYGYTF. CDR3 in DNA: TGTGCCAGCAGTACATCCGGGGCTAACTATGGCTACACCTTC.

The J gene is TRBJ2-1, the V gene TRBV5-1, with a weak D call TRBD2 (6 bases). The V end was cut by 3 bases, the J end by 9 bases, with 28 bases between. The CDR3 covers 18 residues. The V gene's germline CDR1 is SGHRS and CDR2 YFSETQ. The CDR3 DNA reads as TGCGCCAGCAGCTCCCGAGGGACTCTCGATAGAGTACGCGGTGAGCAGTTCTTC. The encoded protein is CASSSRGTLDRVRGEQFF.

The rearrangement links TRBV11-2 to TRBJ2-3; 12 nucleotides match TRBD1. After removal of 1 base from V and 4 bases from J, the junction contained 3 bases not matched to a gene. The CDR3 spans 16 residues. CDR1 and CDR2 (germline): SGHAT, FQNNGV. The CDR3 region has the DNA TGTGCCAGCAGCTTAGGGGACAGGGGGCTTGCAGATACGCAGTATTTT. This gives the protein CASSLGDRGLADTQYF.

The V and J genes are TRBV3-1 (or the pseudogene TRBV3-2) and TRBJ1-2; 11 bases map to TRBD1. V lost 3 bases, J lost 12 bases, and 6 bases stayed unmatched. Per the germline V gene, CDR1 is LGHDT and CDR2 is YNNKEL (reference sequence). The length of the CDR3 is 13 residues. The CDR3 DNA reads as TGTGCCAGCAGCCAGGGACAGGGGGTAGCGCACACCTTC. The encoded protein is CASSQGQGVAHTF.

The count of this clone is one. This chain joins TRBV6-2 or TRBV6-3 and TRBJ1-6; D not resolved. The germline CDR1 and CDR2 sequences are MNHEY and SVGEGT. V was trimmed by 5 bases and J by 6 bases, leaving 11 bases between them. CDR3 length: 14 amino acids. The CDR3 reads CASSGLISNSPLHF. CDR3 DNA sequence: TGTGCCAGCAGTGGACTGATCAGTAATTCACCCCTCCACTTT.

This chain links TRBV30 with TRBJ2-1, with TRBD2 matching over 15 bases. This CDR3 is built from 19 residues. Per the germline V gene, CDR1 is GTSNPN and CDR2 is SVGIG (reference sequence). V trimming: 1 base; J trimming: 7 bases; junction bases outside the gene matches: 14. The CDR3 nucleotides are TGTGCCTGGAGTGCTCCCGGGACTAGCGGGGGGATACCTCTAAATGAGCAGTTCTTC. This codes for CAWSAPGTSGGIPLNEQFF.

In the case of this clone: Other nucleotide sequences from this sample produce the same CDR3. This chain links TRBV5-6 with TRBJ2-7; TRBD1 is a possible D gene (6 bases). CDR1 is SGHDT, CDR2 YYEEEE, per germline. The CDR3 loop spans 13 amino acids. The V end was cut by 0 bases, the J end by 4 bases, with 8 bases between. This CDR3 is CASSLATGYEQYF. The CDR3 DNA reads as TGTGCCAGCAGCTTGGCTACAGGGTACGAGCAGTACTTC.

The chain employs TRBV4-1 and TRBJ1-1; a weak D match, TRBD1 (6 bases). Germline-derived CDR1 and CDR2 are MGHRA and YSYEKL. CDR3 length: 15 amino acids. Deletions cut 4 bases from V and 2 bases from J, with 14 bases between. CDR3 coding DNA: TGCGCCAGCAGCCGAGACGACAGGCCAAACACTGAAGCTTTCTTT. It translates to CASSRDDRPNTEAFF.

The chain joins TRBV6-5 to TRBJ1-2; 9 nucleotides align to TRBD1. With V trimmed by 6 bases and J by 8 bases, 13 bases remained unmatched. The germline gives CDR1 MNHEY, CDR2 SVGAGI. This CDR3 is built from 15 residues. CDR3: CASRAGTGRIGGYTF. For the CDR3, the DNA is TGTGCCAGCAGAGCGGGGACAGGGAGAATAGGCGGCTACACCTTC.

This chain joins TRBV12-2 and TRBJ2-7; TRBD1 reflects the table's D call only, with no check against the DNA. TRBV12-2 is an annotated pseudogene. The CDR3 is 10 amino acids. This CDR3 is CARAPGEQYF. The DNA of the CDR3 is TGTGCAAGGGCCCCAGGCGAGCAGTACTTC.

The chain joins TRBV3-1 (or the pseudogene TRBV3-2) to TRBJ1-5, with unresolved D. Deletions cut 0 bases from V and 2 bases from J, with 8 bases between. This CDR3 spans 15 amino acids. CDR1 LGHDT and CDR2 YNNKEL come from the germline V gene (reference sequence). The CDR3, as DNA: TGTGCCAGCAGCCAAGATTCCGGGGGCAATCAGCCCCAGCATTTT. Its protein product is CASSQDSGGNQPQHF.

The chain's CDR3 is CASSLAGAYTGELFF. In nucleotides, the CDR3 is TGTGCCAGCTCACTAGCGGGGGCGTACACCGGGGAGCTGTTTTTT. The gene calls are TRBV18 and TRBJ2-2; TRBD2 agrees at 9 bases. CDR3 length: 15 residues. From germline, CDR1 is KGHSH and CDR2 LQKENI. Unmatched junction bases numbered 3, after V lost 4 bases and J lost 3 bases.

This chain connects TRBV18 to TRBJ1-5, with D perhaps TRBD1 (5 bases). Germline CDR1 reads KGHSH; CDR2 reads LQKENI. The CDR3 spans 14 residues. V was shortened by 6 bases and J by 6 bases, with 15 bases between the two germline ends. CDR3 sequence (DNA): TGTGCCAGCTCCCCCGGGGGGTCTTTTCAGCCCCAGCATTTT. Translation: CASSPGGSFQPQHF.

The CDR3 nucleotides read TGCGCCAGCAGCCCCTGGGGGGGCCCTGTTAATGGCTACACCTTC. Amino acids: CASSPWGGPVNGYTF. This rearrangement joins TRBV5-1 to TRBJ1-2, with D possibly TRBD1 on 6 matching bases. Trimming cost V 4 bases and J 6 bases, with 19 bases left between them. Germline V gene lookup returns CDR1 SGHRS and CDR2 YFSETQ. This CDR3 contains 15 residues.

The chain has TRBV7-2 and TRBJ1-1; D is possibly TRBD1 (5 bases). The CDR3 runs 13 residues. V was shortened by 5 bases and J by 6 bases, with 13 bases between the two germline ends. Looked up from germline, CDR1 is SGHTA and CDR2 is FQGNSA. This CDR3 reads CASSLIGGAEAFF. The CDR3, as DNA: TGTGCCAGCAGCCTAATCGGGGGAGCTGAAGCTTTCTTT.

The rearrangement joins TRBV28 to TRBJ2-7; D might be TRBD2 (6 bases). V lost 5 bases and J lost 0, with 17 bases in between. The CDR3 spans 16 residues. CDR1 and CDR2 (germline): MDHEN, SYDVKM. The CDR3 loop is CASSLARQGGSYEQYF. In nucleotides, the CDR3 is TGTGCCAGCAGTCTGGCCCGGCAGGGAGGCTCCTACGAGCAGTACTTC.

The rearrangement joins TRBV14 to TRBJ2-1; D is unclear. Trimming stripped 0 bases from V and 10 bases from J, with 10 bases between. Germline lookup yields CDR1 SGHDN and CDR2 FVKESK. The CDR3 is 13 residues long. The CDR3 is CASSQDSFGEQFF. The CDR3 nucleotides are TGTGCCAGCAGCCAAGACAGTTTCGGGGAGCAGTTCTTC.

This clone was counted a single time. This chain connects TRBV24-1 to TRBJ2-3, with 10 bases aligning to TRBD1. CDR3 length equals 15 residues. V gave up 3 bases and J gave up 5 bases; unmatched junction bases: 4. Germline V gene lookup returns CDR1 KGHDR and CDR2 SFDVKD. CDR3 amino acids: CATSDGQGGRDTQYF. The CDR3 DNA is TGTGCCACCAGTGATGGACAGGGGGGAAGAGATACGCAGTATTTT.

V gene TRBV4-2 combines with J gene TRBJ2-3, with TRBD2 matching over 9 bases. This CDR3 has 17 residues. V lost 4 bases to trimming and J lost 0 bases; unmatched junction nucleotides: 8. Germline assignment: CDR1 LGHNA and CDR2 YNFKEQ. CDR3 nucleotides: TGTGCCAGCAGCCCAGGTTCCGGGACTAGCAGCACAGATACGCAGTATTTT. This sequence encodes CASSPGSGTSSTDTQYF.

The chain combines TRBV6-2 or TRBV6-3 with TRBJ1-2, with D possibly matching TRBD1 (5 bases). CDR1 and CDR2 (germline): MNHEY, SVGEGT. The germline V and J ends were trimmed by 4 bases and 3 bases, with 9 bases remaining between them. This CDR3 is 13 amino acids long. CDR3 amino acids: CASSWGEDYGYTF. In DNA, the CDR3 is TGTGCCAGCAGTTGGGGGGAGGACTATGGCTACACCTTC.